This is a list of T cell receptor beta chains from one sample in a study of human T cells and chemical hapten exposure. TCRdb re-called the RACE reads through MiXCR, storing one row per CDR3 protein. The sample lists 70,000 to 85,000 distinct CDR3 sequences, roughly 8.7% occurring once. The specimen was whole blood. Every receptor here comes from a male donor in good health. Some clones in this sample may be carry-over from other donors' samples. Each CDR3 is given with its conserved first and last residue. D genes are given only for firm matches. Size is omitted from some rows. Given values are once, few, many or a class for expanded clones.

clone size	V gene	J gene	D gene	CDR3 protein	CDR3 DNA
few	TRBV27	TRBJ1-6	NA	CASRPVKPGQGTLHF	TGTGCCAGCCGCCCCGTAAAGCCAGGTCAAGGAACCCTCCACTTT
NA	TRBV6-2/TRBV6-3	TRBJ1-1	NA	CASSYPPFSRPGQGTEAFF	TGTGCCAGCAGTTACCCTCCCTTTTCCCGACCAGGCCAGGGCACTGAAGCTTTCTTT
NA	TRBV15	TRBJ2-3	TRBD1	CATANPDRGRVDTQYF	TGTGCCACCGCAAACCCCGACAGGGGGCGGGTAGATACGCAGTATTTT
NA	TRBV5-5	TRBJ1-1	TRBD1	CASSLKDRDRVWNTEAFF	TGTGCCAGCAGCTTGAAGGACCGGGACAGGGTTTGGAACACTGAAGCTTTCTTT
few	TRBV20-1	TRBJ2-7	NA	CSARGFGLGGYEQYF	TGCAGTGCTAGAGGTTTCGGACTAGGGGGGTACGAGCAGTACTTC
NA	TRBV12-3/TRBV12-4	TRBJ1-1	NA	CASIPVGRNTEAFF	TGTGCCAGCATTCCTGTAGGACGTAACACTGAAGCTTTCTTT
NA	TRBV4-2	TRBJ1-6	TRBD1	CASSQLDREDRSPLHF	TGTGCCAGCAGCCAATTGGACAGGGAAGACCGTTCACCCCTCCACTTT
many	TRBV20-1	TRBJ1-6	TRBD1	CSARSTYRGSSSYNSPLHF	TGCAGTGCTAGATCGACATACAGGGGATCCAGCTCCTATAATTCACCCCTCCACTTT
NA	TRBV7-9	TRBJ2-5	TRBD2	CASSSLGGGAKTQYF	TGTGCCAGCAGCTCACTCGGCGGGGGGGCGAAGACCCAGTACTTC
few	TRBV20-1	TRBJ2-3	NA	CSARDWGADTQYF	TGCAGTGCTAGAGATTGGGGCGCAGATACGCAGTATTTT
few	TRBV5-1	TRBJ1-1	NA	CASRGSTGNTEAFF	TGCGCCAGCAGGGGGTCAACCGGGAACACTGAAGCTTTCTTT
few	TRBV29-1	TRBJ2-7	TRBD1	CSVEGRGPAGYEQYF	TGCAGCGTTGAAGGCAGGGGGCCCGCCGGTTACGAGCAGTACTTC
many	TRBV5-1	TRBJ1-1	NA	CASSLARDLNTEAFF	TGCGCCAGCAGCTTGGCTCGGGACCTGAACACTGAAGCTTTCTTT
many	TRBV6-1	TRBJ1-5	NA	CASSNHLDIYSNQPQHF	TGTGCCAGCAGTAACCACCTGGACATCTATAGCAATCAGCCCCAGCATTTT
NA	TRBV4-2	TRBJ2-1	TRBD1	CASSQSTGVDEQFF	TGTGCCAGCAGCCAATCGACAGGGGTCGATGAGCAGTTCTTC
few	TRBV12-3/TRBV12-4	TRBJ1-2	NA	CASSLRAGPYGYTF	TGTGCCAGCAGTTTAAGGGCAGGGCCCTATGGCTACACCTTC
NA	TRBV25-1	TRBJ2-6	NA	CASSEWRSSGANVLTF	TGTGCCAGCAGTGAATGGCGGAGCTCTGGGGCCAACGTCCTGACTTTC
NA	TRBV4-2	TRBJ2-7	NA	CASSQDRAPGGYF	TGTGCCAGCAGCCAAGATAGAGCGCCCGGCGGGTACTTC
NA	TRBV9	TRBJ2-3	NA	CASSVGGTDTQYF	TGTGCCAGCAGCGTGGGTGGCACAGATACGCAGTATTTT
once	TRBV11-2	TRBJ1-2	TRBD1	CASRQGTGKGYTF	TGTGCCAGCAGGCAAGGGACAGGGAAGGGCTACACCTTC
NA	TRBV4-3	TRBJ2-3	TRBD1	CASSPYTGGEDTQYF	TGCGCCAGCAGCCCGTACACAGGGGGTGAAGATACGCAGTATTTT
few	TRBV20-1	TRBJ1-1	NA	CSARATVNTEAFF	TGCAGTGCTAGAGCGACAGTGAACACTGAAGCTTTCTTT
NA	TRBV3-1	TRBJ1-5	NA	CASSQGDNQPQHF	TGTGCCAGCAGCCAAGGAGACAATCAGCCCCAGCATTTT
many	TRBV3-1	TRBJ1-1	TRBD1	CASTRTGLMNTEAFF	TGTGCCAGCACCAGGACAGGGTTAATGAACACTGAAGCTTTCTTT